This TCR beta chain comes out of a study of Ad26.COV2.S vaccination and SARS-CoV-2 variants. The study, taken as a whole, reports: Total T cell responses, in the TCR breadth and depth analyses, may have been underestimated.

Germline V lookup: CDR1 SGHRS, CDR2 YFSETQ. The CDR3 sequence is 15 residues long. Trimming took off 0 bases at V and 7 bases at J, with 14 bases between the two ends. Treatment described: roughly 18 received Ad26.COV2.S at low or high dose, single or two shots; about 5 received placebo; per-sample allocation not given. Sampling was performed 63 days after the first vaccine or placebo injection. With regard to this clone: The antigen is not known.

The method was immunoSEQ multiplex PCR; TCRdb's version includes in-frame clones alone and lacks a portion of them. Of about 350,000 clones detected, roughly 81% appear once; the ten largest clones hold around 3.3%. This chain uses TRBV5-1 with TRBJ2-1; D might be TRBD1 (5 bases). This receptor was identified in a person between 18 and 59 years old who received the Ad26.COV2.S COVID-19 vaccine or a placebo. This specimen consisted of peripheral blood, obtained in a trial of Ad26.COV2.S vaccine versus placebo. The CDR3 loop is CASSLEGRESNEQFF. CDR3 bases: TGCGCCAGCAGCTTGGAAGGCAGGGAATCAAATGAGCAGTTCTTC.